The 4 T cell receptor beta chains below come from one sample, sequenced in a study of blood T cell repertoires in COVID-19 (dated by TCRdb to the early 2020s). The library was built by means of the immunoSEQ multiplex PCR assay. The table comes from immuneACCESS by way of TCRdb, which keeps in-frame sequences with V and J called. Part of the clones is missing from these tables; in studies checked, under half for an unresolved V gene and the rest for unknown reasons. In this sample the table shows roughly 100,000 clones, more than 80% of which occur a single time. Clones ranked in the top ten supply roughly 4.1% of the sample. Sequencing was done on a sample of peripheral blood. The receptor source for this set is a human donor in a cohort sampled during active COVID-19.

This chain links TRBV2 with TRBJ2-5; D may be TRBD1 (5 bases). Trimming removed 6 bases at V and 0 bases at J, with 11 bases between. The germline V gene has CDR1 SNHLY and CDR2 FYNNEI. The CDR3 sequence is 14 residues long. Here the CDR3 DNA reads TGTGCCAGCAGGGGGCAGGCCAACCAAGAGACCCAGTACTTC. This translates into CASRGQANQETQYF.

This rearrangement joins TRBV11-2 to TRBJ2-1; D remains unclear. Germline assignment: CDR1 SGHAT and CDR2 FQNNGV. This CDR3 is 13 amino acids long. V lost 1 base, J lost 10 bases, and 11 bases lay in between. The CDR3, as DNA: TGTGCCAGCAGCTTAGCGCTCGTGGAGGAGCAGTTCTTC. Translated: CASSLALVEEQFF.

This chain uses TRBV24-1 with TRBJ2-3; tentative D call: TRBD2 (5 bases). V was clipped by 4 bases and J by 11 bases, with 15 bases between them. The CDR3 loop spans 13 amino acids. Germline-derived CDR1 and CDR2 are KGHDR and SFDVKD. The CDR3 loop is CATSDSPGVGQYF. The DNA for the CDR3 is TGTGCCACCAGTGACTCCCCCGGGGTAGGGCAGTATTTT.

This clone has a handful of counts. V is TRBV18 and J is TRBJ1-5, with 7 nucleotides matching TRBD1. Germline lookup yields CDR1 KGHSH and CDR2 LQKENI. The CDR3 has 14 amino acids. Losses at the gene ends were 3 bases for V and 4 bases for J; bases not matched to a gene: 3. CDR3 coding DNA: TGTGCCAGCTCACCTACAGGGGCAAATCAGCCCCAGCATTTT. Translating it yields CASSPTGANQPQHF.